This T cell receptor (beta chain) originates from a study of beta chain features in type 1 diabetes. Overall study findings and caveats: Across all four CD4+ subsets, people with type 1 diabetes showed modestly shorter TCRB CDR3s.

This clone was picked up a small number of times. Its antigen is unidentified. Investigators reverse transcribed all isolated RNA, so they sequenced expressed TCRB transcripts. Sequencing used immunoSEQ multiplex PCR; TCRdb keeps in-frame clones, though not all of them. This sample has about 650,000 clones, with around 12% found just once. Germline assignment: CDR1 SGDLS and CDR2 YYNGEE. The V gene end was trimmed by 0 bases and the J gene end by 3 bases; junction bases not matched to a gene: 4. CDR3 size: 15 residues. The clonotype was recovered from a man between 25 and 39 years old with type 1 diabetes. This chain connects TRBV9 to TRBJ2-5, with 8 nucleotides matching TRBD1. Sequenced: naive CD4+ T cells from blood. This chain's CDR3 is CASSVVPGGKETQYF. In DNA form, the CDR3 reads TGTGCCAGCAGCGTAGTACCAGGGGGCAAAGAGACCCAGTACTTC.